The TCR beta chain under discussion was sequenced for a study of siplizumab effects on memory and regulatory T cells. General observations from the study: The average Treg-derived proportion among mappable alloreactive CD4+ clones was 55% to 80% with siplizumab versus 25% to 30% in controls. Roughly 75-95% of proliferating clones (CD4+ or CD8+) could not be assigned a naive or memory phenotype. A small minority of alloreactive clones were mapped to unstimulated subsets.

Per individual sample, some 10^5 TCR templates were assayed. The assay was immunoSEQ multiplex PCR, and TCRdb's table has in-frame clones only and misses some. The sample carries about 69,000 clones, around nine tenths recorded once. Trimming took 2 bases from V and 4 from J, leaving 3 bases between them. CDR3 size: 11 residues. The germline V gene encodes CDR1 SGHRS and CDR2 YFSETQ. Turning to this clone: Its antigen is currently unknown.

The TCR originated in a human donor in good health. The gene calls are TRBV5-1 and TRBJ2-5; D not certain. Input material: Tregs sorted from blood. For the CDR3, the DNA is TGCGCCAGCAGCTTCGCAGAGACCCAGTACTTC. This translates into CASSFAETQYF.